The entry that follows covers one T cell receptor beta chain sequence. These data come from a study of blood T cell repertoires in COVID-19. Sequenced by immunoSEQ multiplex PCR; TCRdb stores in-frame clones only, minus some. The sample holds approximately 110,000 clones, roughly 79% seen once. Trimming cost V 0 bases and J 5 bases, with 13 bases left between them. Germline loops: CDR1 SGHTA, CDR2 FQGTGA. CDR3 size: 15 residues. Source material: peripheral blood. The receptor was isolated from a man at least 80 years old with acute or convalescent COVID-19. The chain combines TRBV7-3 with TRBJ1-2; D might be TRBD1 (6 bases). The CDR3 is CASSLTPGTSYGYTF. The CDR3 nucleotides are TGTGCCAGCAGCTTAACTCCCGGGACATCATATGGCTACACCTTC. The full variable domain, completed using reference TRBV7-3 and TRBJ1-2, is GAGVSQTPSNKVTEKGKYVELRCDPISGHTALYWYRQSLGQGPEFLIYFQGTGAADDSGLPNDRFFAVRPEGSVSTLKIQRTERGDSAVYLCASSLTPGTSYGYTFGSGTRLTVV.